The T cell receptor beta chain described here comes from a study of CD8 T cells in Susac syndrome. The study's findings and limits: Acknowledgment was made by the study that its TCR sequencing and HLA analysis involved a relatively small number of individuals.

A quantity of about 0.5 to 1 ug RNA underwent reverse transcription using random hexamers. immunoSEQ multiplex PCR amplified TCR beta CDR3 across 54 Vbeta, 13 Jbeta. Each CDR3 protein gets one entry after TCRdb re-called the immunoSEQ multiplex PCR reads with MiXCR. The table shows 120,000 or so distinct CDR3 sequences, with 90% to 95% occurring only once. Peripheral blood CD8+ and CD4+ T cells were profiled by TCR beta sequencing. TEMRA cells underwent FACS enrichment and CD8+ and CD4+ T cells underwent negative isolation. Germline V lookup: CDR1 SGDLS, CDR2 YYNGEE. Germline trimming cut 0 bases from V and 0 bases from J; bases unmatched to any gene: 10. This CDR3 contains 20 residues. About this clonotype: No antigen is known for it.

Sequenced: CD4+ T cells from PBMCs. The chain links TRBV9 to TRBJ2-3; 13 bases are shared with TRBD2. The clonotype comes from a human donor in good health. The CDR3 DNA reads TGTGCCAGCAGCGTAGACGGACGACTAGCGGGAGGCCTGAGCACAGATACGCAGTATTTT. This sequence encodes CASSVDGRLAGGLSTDTQYF.